This T cell receptor (beta chain) comes out of a study of blood T cell repertoires in COVID-19. Study details: Acute and convalescent COVID-19 specimens originated in the United States, Italy and Spain.

Authors' processing steps: Cell counts per sample came from amplifying reference gene primers. Assay used: immunoSEQ multiplex PCR; TCRdb lists only in-frame clones, some missing. Clone size and V and J calls were adopted from that table, with D and trimming inferred from the DNA. This sample has roughly 140,000 clones, with more than 75% found just once. The TCR sequence derives from a man aged 55 to 70 with acute or convalescent COVID-19. Material: peripheral blood.

The CDR3 region is CASSLTTKETQYF. CDR3 in DNA: TGCGCCAGCAGCTTGACGACAAAAGAGACCCAGTACTTC. The chain uses TRBV5-1 and TRBJ2-5, with D uncertain. Germline CDR1 is SGHRS and CDR2 is YFSETQ. The CDR3 has 13 residues. V dropped 1 base and J dropped 3 bases, with 7 bases sitting between them.